This T cell receptor beta chain was captured in a study of blood T cell repertoires in COVID-19 (dated by TCRdb to about 2020). With regard to the full study: The collaborator samples originated in the United States, Italy and Spain and spanned the acute and convalescent phases of COVID-19. The material from the prospective study consisted of cDNA or gDNA derived from T cells, B-cell-depleted T cells, or PBMCs. Deeply sampled blood TCRbeta repertoires from subjects exposed to, actively infected with, or recovered from COVID-19 were included in the dataset. The repertoires were made available in a free public database intended to serve as a resource for research on the immune response to SARS-CoV-2. The samples were drawn from the first 160 participants of the ongoing ImmuneRACE study and from 950 to 1,500 subjects provided by 6 global collaborators. A de-identified subject ID, COVID-19 status, age in years and sex were almost always included in the sample metadata. Where available, HLA class I and class II types were obtained from metadata supplied by the sample provider rather than from assay-based typing. Findings and caveats that apply to the study as a whole: The quantity of clinical and demographic metadata differed by source and by participant and was supplied without curation.

Each collaborating institution followed its own protocols to collect whole blood in K2EDTA tubes. For TCRbeta analysis, collaborator samples were shipped as frozen whole blood, as isolated PBMCs, or as DNA extracted from either sample type. Including the terminal cysteine and phenylalanine, the CDR3 comprises 13 residues. Just CDR3 DNA is preserved here, 39 bases in frame from base 1. The germline V gene (reference sequence) supplies CDR1 GTSNPN and CDR2 SVGIG. Here V drops 2 bases and J drops 4 bases, and the junction holds 1 base not matched to any gene. TCRbeta CDR3 regions were amplified from genomic DNA using the immunoSEQ Assay, a bias-controlled multiplex PCR. As for the original processing: The number of nucleated cells in each sample was estimated by amplification of reference gene primers within the assay. Sequence reads were collapsed and filtered to measure the absolute abundance of every unique TCRbeta CDR3 rearrangement. For each sample, productive Simpson clonality was calculated as the square root of Simpson's diversity index across productive rearrangements. TCRdb mirrors the immuneACCESS table, restricted to in-frame sequences. Some clones are absent from its copies; in checked studies, under half trace to an unresolved V gene, and the reason for the others is unknown. V and J calls and clone size are copied from that table; D and trimming were computed from the DNA. The sample profile shows 380,000 or so clones; over 65% of them were found once. Clones ranked in the top ten supply more than 1% of the sample.

With regard to this clone: Its antigen specificity is not known. The input lacks base qualities; no much larger clone sits a single base away.

This chain joins TRBV30 to TRBJ1-2, with 10 bases matching TRBD1. Sample: peripheral blood. The receptor comes from a human donor with acute or convalescent COVID-19. The donor label of this sample is uncertain. The CDR3 region: CAWSRQGAYGYTF. The DNA sequence follows: TGTGCCTGGAGTCGACAGGGGGCCTATGGCTACACCTTC.